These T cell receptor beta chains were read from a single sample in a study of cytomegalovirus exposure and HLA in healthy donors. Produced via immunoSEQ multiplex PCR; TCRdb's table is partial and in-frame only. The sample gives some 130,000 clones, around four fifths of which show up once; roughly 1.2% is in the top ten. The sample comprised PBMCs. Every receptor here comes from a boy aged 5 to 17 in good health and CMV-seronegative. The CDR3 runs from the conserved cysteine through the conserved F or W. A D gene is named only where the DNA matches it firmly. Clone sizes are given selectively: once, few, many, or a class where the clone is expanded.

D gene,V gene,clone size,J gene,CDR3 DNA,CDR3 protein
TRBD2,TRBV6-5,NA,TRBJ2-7,TGTGCCAGCAGCGAACTTAGCGGGGACTCCTACGAGCAGTACTTC,CASSELSGDSYEQYF
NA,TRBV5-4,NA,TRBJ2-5,TGTGCCAGCAGCTCCAGACTAGGGGGGGTGGAGACCCAGTACTTC,CASSSRLGGVETQYF
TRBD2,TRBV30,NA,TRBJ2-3,TGTGCCTGGAGTGTCACTAGCGGGAGCACAGATACGCAGTATTTT,CAWSVTSGSTDTQYF
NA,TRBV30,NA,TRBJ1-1,TGTGCCTGGAGTCCGGGAGGGGCTGAAGCTTTCTTT,CAWSPGGAEAFF
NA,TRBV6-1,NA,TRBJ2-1,TGTGCCAGCAGCCAGAGGGACTTGGACTACAATGAGCAGTTCTTC,CASSQRDLDYNEQFF
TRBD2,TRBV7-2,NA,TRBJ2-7,TGTGCCAGCAGCTCGGCTCTTAGCGGGGACGTCTCCTACGAGCAGTACTTC,CASSSALSGDVSYEQYF
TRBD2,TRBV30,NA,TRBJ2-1,TGTGCCTGGAGTGTCTCGGCTAGCGGGACTGAGCAGTTCTTC,CAWSVSASGTEQFF
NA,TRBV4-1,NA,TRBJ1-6,TGCGCCAGCAGCCAAGTGGGGCAGAAATCTTCACCCCTCCACTTT,CASSQVGQKSSPLHF
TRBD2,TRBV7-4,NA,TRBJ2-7,TGTGCCAGCAGCTTAGCAGTGGCTAGCGGGGGTTCCTACGAGCAGTACTTC,CASSLAVASGGSYEQYF
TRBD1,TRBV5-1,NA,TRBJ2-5,TGCGCCAGCAAACGGACAGGGGAAGGAGAGACCCAGTACTTC,CASKRTGEGETQYF
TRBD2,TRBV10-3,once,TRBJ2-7,TGTGCCAGCACTAGCGTACTCTACGAGCAGTACTTC,CASTSVLYEQYF
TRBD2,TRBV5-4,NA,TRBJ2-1,TGTGCCAGCAGCTTCGAACTAGCGGGAGGGGATGAGCAGTTCTTC,CASSFELAGGDEQFF
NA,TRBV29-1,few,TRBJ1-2,TGCAGCGTTGCGGAGGTTGTCGGTGGCTACACCTTC,CSVAEVVGGYTF
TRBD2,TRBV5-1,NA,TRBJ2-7,TGCGCCAGCACCCCAGTAGCGGGGGCAGTGGAGCAGTACTTC,CASTPVAGAVEQYF
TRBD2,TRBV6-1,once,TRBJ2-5,TGTGCCAGCAGTGACCGGACTAGCGCCCAAGGGACCCAGTACTTC,CASSDRTSAQGTQYF
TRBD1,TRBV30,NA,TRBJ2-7,TGTGCCTGGAGACGGGACAGTTCCTACGAGCAGTACTTC,CAWRRDSSYEQYF
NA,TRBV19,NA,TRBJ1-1,TGTGCCAGTATCGTCGGGGGGAACACTGAAGCTTTCTTT,CASIVGGNTEAFF
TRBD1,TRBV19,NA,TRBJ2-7,TGTGCCAGTAGTATAGGTTCGGACAGGGGTCGCGAGCAGTACTTC,CASSIGSDRGREQYF
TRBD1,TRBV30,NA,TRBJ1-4,TGTGCCTGGAGTGTACGGGACAGGGAAGACTGGGGGGGGGAAAAACTGTTTTTT,CAWSVRDREDWGGEKLFF
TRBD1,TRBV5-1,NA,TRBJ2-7,TGCGCCAGCAGCTTGGTAGGACAGGACCGCGAGCAGTACTTC,CASSLVGQDREQYF
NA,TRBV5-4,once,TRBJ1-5,TGTGCCAGCAGCTTGGACGCGGGGGGCAATCAGCCCCAGCATTTT,CASSLDAGGNQPQHF
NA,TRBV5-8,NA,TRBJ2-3,TGTGCCAGCAGCTCCGGACTGTTGGGCACAGATACGCAGTATTTT,CASSSGLLGTDTQYF
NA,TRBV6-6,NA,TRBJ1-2,TGTGCCAGCAGTTACGGCGGGGGTTCCCACCTCACCTTC,CASSYGGGSHLTF
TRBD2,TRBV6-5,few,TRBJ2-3,TGTGCCAGCAGGGTAGCGGGAGGGCCACCAGATACGCAGTATTTT,CASRVAGGPPDTQYF
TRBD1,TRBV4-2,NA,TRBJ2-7,TGTGCCAGCAGCTCCCAGGGCAGGGGGTTCTACGAGCAGTACTTC,CASSSQGRGFYEQYF
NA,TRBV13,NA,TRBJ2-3,TGTGCCAGCAGCCCCGGACTCGATACGCAGTATTTT,CASSPGLDTQYF
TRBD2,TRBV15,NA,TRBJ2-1,TGTGCCACCAGCAGAGATCCCACCGGCGGGAGATTGCACAATGAGCAGTTCTTC,CATSRDPTGGRLHNEQFF
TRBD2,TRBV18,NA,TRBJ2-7,TGTGCCAGCTCACCAGGGACTAGCGCTTACGAGCAGTACTTC,CASSPGTSAYEQYF
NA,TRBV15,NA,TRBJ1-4,TGTGCCACCAGCAGCTCAGGTGCCCTGAATGAAAAACTGTTTTTT,CATSSSGALNEKLFF
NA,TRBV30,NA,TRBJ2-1,TGTGCCTGGCAACAGGGAAATGAGCAGTTCTTC,CAWQQGNEQFF
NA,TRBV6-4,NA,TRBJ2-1,TGTGCCAGCAGTAACACTTGGGGGGGGGCGCAGAGCAATGAGCAGTTCTTC,CASSNTWGGAQSNEQFF
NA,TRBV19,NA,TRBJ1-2,TGTGCCAGTACCCCGGAGGGGGGGTATGGCTACACCTTC,CASTPEGGYGYTF
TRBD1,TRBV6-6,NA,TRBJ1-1,TGTGCCAGCAGTTACAGGGGGCAGAACACTGAAGCTTTCTTT,CASSYRGQNTEAFF
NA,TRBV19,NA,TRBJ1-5,TGTGCCAGTAGTATTCAGTCTCGGCCCCAGCATTTT,CASSIQSRPQHF
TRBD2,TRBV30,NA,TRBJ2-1,TGTGCCTGGAAACTAGCGGGAGGGCCGGGAGAGCAGTTCTTC,CAWKLAGGPGEQFF
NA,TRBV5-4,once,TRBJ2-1,TGTGCCAGCAGCTCATACAATGAGCAGTTCTTC,CASSSYNEQFF
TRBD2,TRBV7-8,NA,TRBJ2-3,TGTGCCAGCAGCACCTGGCTCGGACTAGCGGACACAGATACGCAGTATTTT,CASSTWLGLADTDTQYF
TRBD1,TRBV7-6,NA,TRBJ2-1,TGTGCCAGCTCACTGGGGGGACAGGCCTACAATGAGCAGTTCTTC,CASSLGGQAYNEQFF
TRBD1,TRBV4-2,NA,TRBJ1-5,TGTGCCAGCAGCCAGGCCCCCGGGACAGGGGTTCAGCCCCAGCATTTT,CASSQAPGTGVQPQHF
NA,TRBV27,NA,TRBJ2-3,TGTGCCAGCAGAACAGGACAGACAGATACGCAGTATTTT,CASRTGQTDTQYF
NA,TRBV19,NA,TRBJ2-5,TGTGCCAGTAGGCGGGACGACCAAGAGACCCAGTACTTC,CASRRDDQETQYF
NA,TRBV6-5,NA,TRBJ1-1,TGTGCCAGCAGGAGAACAGGGCCGGCGAACACTGAAGCTTTCTTT,CASRRTGPANTEAFF
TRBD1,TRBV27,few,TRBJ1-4,TGTGCCAGCAGTTTATCGCGGACAGGGGGCGGAAAACTGTTTTTT,CASSLSRTGGGKLFF